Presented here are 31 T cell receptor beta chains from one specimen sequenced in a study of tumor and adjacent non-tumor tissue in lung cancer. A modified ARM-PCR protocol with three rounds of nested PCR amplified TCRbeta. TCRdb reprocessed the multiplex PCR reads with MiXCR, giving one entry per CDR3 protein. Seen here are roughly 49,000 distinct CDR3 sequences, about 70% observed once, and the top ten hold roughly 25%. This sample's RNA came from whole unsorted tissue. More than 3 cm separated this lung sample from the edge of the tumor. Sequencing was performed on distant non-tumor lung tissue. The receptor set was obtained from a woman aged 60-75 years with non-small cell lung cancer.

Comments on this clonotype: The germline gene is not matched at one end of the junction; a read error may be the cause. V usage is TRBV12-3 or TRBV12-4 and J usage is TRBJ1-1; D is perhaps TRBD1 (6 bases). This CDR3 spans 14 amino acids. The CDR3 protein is CANSRRLQGLEAFF. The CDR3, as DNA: TGTGCCAACAGTCGGAGACTCCAGGGGCTTGAAGCCTTCTTT.

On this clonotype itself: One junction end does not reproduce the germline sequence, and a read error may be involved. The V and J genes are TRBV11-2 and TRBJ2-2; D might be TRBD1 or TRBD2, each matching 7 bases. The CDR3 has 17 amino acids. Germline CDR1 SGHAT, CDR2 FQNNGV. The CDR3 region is CAISSPQGGRNTREPFF. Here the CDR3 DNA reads TGTGCCATCAGCTCTCCCCAGGGGGGGCGGAACACCCGGGAGCCGTTTTTT.

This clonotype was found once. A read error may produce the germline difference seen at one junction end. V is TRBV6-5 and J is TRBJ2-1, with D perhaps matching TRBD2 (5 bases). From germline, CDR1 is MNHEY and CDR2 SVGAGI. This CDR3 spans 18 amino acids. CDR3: CPSSNTRSGGIPYNEQFF. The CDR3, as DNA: TGTCCCAGTAGTAACACGCGCTCCGGAGGTATCCCCTACAATGAGCAGTTCTTC.

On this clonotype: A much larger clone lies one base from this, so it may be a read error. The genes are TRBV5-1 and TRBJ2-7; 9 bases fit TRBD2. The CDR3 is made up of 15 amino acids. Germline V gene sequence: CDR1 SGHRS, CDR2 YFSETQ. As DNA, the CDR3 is TGCGCCAGGAGCTTGGCTAGCGGGGCTGAGAGTTGGCAGTACTTC. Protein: CARSLASGAESWQYF.

The CDR3 sequence: CAGNYDSSGANVLTF. The CDR3 region has the DNA TGTGCCGGCAATTACGACAGCTCTGGGGCCAACGTCCTGACTTTC. V gene TRBV6-6 combines with J gene TRBJ2-6, with D possibly TRBD1 on 5 matching bases. The V gene lost 11 bases and the J gene lost 0 bases, with 14 bases spanning the gap. The CDR3 loop spans 15 amino acids. The germline gives CDR1 MNHNY, CDR2 SVGAGI (reference sequence).

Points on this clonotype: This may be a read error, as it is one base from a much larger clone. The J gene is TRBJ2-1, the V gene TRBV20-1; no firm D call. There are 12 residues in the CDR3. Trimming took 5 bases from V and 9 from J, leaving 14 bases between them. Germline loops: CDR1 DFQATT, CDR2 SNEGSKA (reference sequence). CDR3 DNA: TGCAGTGCTCTTAGTAGTAGTGGTGAGCAGTTCTTC. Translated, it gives CSALSSSGEQFF.

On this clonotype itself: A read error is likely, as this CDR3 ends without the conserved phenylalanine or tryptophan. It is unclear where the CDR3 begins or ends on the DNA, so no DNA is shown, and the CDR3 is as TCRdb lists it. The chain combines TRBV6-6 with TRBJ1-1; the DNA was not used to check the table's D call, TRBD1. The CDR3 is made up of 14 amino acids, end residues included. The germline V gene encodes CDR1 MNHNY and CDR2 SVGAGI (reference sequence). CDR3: CASSGQGRDTEGFL.

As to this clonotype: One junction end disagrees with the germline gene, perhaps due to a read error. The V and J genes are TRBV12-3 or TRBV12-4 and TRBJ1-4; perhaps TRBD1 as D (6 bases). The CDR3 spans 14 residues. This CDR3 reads CASSSRGGNGKLFF. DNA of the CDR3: TGTGCCAGCAGTTCGAGAGGGGGAAATGGAAAACTGTTTTTT.

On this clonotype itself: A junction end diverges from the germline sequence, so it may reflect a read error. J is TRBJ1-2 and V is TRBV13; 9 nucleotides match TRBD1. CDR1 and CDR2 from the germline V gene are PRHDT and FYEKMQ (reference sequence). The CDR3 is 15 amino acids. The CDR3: CASSRPTGGGGGYTF. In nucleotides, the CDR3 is TGTGCCAGCAGCCGCCCAACAGGGGGCGGGGGTGGCTACACTTTC.

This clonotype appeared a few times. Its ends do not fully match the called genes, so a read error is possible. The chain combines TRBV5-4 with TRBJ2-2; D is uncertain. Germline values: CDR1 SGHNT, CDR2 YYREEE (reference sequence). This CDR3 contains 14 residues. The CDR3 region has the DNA TGTGTCAGCAGCGCTACTCGGTCCACCGGGGAGCTGTTTTTT. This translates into CVSSATRSTGELFF.

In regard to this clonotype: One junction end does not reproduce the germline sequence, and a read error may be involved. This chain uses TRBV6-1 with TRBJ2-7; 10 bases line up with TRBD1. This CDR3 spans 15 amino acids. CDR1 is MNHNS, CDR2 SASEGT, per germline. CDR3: CVSSDPTGGKYEQYF. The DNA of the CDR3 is TGTGTCAGCAGTGATCCGACAGGGGGCAAGTACGAGCAGTACTTC.

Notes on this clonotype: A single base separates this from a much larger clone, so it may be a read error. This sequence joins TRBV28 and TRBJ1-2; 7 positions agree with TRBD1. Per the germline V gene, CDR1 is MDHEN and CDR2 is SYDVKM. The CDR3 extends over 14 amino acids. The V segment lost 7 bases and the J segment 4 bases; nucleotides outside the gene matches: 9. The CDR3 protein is CASTFLDRPYGYTF. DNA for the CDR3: TGTGCCAGCACTTTTTTGGACAGGCCCTATGGCTACACCTTC.

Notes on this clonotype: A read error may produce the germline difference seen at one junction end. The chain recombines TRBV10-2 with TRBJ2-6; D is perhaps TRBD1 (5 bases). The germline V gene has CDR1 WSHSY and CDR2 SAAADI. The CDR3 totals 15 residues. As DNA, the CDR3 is TGCGCCAGCAGTCACACCTCCTCTGGGGCCTACATCCTGACCTTC. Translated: CASSHTSSGAYILTF.

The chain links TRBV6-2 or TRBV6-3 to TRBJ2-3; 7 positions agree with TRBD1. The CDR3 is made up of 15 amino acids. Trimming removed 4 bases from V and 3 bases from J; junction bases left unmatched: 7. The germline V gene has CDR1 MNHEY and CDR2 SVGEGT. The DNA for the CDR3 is TGTGCCAGCAGTTTACAACAGGGGCAGACAGATACGCAGTATTTT. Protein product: CASSLQQGQTDTQYF.

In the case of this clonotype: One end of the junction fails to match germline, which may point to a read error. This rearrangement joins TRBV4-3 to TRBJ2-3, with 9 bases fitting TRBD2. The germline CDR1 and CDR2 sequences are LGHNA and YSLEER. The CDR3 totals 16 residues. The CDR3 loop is CANSPQAGGVSDTQYF. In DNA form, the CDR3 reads TGCGCCAACAGCCCACAAGCGGGAGGAGTCTCAGATACGCAGTATTTT.

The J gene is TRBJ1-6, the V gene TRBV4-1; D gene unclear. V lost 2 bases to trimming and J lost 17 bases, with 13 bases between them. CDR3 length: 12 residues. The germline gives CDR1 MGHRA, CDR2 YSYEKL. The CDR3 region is CASSQHGWPFHF. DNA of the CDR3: TGCGCCAGCAGCCAACACGGCTGGCCCTTCCACTTT.

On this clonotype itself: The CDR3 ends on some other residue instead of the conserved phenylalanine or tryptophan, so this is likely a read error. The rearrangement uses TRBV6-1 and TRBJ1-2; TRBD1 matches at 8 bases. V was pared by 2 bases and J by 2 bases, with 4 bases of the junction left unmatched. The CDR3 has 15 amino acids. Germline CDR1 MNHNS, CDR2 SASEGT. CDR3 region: CASSEHRQGNYGYTL. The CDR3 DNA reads TGTGCCAGCAGTGAACATCGACAGGGGAACTATGGCTACACCCTC.

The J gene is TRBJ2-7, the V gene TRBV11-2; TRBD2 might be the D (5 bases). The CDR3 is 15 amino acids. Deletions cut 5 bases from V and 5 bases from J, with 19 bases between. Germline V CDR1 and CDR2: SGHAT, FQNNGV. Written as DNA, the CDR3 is TGTGCCAGCAGCCTAGCCCCACCCACGGCACACGAGCAGTACTTC. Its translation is CASSLAPPTAHEQYF. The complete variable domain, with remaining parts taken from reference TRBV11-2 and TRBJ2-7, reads EAGVAQSPRYKIIEKRQSVAFWCNPISGHATLYWYQQILGQGPKLLIQFQNNGVVDDSQLPKDRFSAERLKGVDSTLKIQPAKLEDSAVYLCASSLAPPTAHEQYFGPGTRLTVT.

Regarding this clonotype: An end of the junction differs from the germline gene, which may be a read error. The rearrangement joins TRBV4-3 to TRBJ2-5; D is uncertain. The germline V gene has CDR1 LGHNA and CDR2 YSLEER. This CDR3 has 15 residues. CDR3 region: CASSQEVSLGKTHYF. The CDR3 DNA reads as TGCGCCAGCAGCCAAGAGGTCTCCCTTGGCAAGACCCATTACTTC.

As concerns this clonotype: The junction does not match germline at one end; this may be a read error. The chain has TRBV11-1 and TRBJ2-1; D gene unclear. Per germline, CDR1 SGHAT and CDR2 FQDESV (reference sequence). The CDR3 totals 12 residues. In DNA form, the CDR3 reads TGTGTCAGCAACTTTCGTGGGTTCGAGCAGTTCTTC. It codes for CVSNFRGFEQFF.

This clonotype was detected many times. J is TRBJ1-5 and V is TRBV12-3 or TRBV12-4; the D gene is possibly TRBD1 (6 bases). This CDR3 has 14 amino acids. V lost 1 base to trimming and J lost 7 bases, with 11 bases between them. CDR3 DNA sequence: TGTGCCAGCAGTTTAGGTGGGGGCGGACAGCCCCAGCATTTT. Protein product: CASSLGGGGQPQHF.

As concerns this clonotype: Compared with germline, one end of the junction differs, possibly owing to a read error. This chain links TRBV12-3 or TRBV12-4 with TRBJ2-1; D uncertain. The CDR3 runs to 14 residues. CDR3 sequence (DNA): TGTGTCAGCAGCCGTAGAGGCGGTCATAATGATCAGTTCTTC. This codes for CVSSRRGGHNDQFF.

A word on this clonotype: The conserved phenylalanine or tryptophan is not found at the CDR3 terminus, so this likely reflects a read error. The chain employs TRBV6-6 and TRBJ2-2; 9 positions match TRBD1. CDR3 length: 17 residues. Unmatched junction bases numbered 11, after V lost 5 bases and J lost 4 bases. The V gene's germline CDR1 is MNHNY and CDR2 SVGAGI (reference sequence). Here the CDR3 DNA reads TGTGCCAGCAGTGGACCGCCGGGACAGGGCGTCACCGGGGAGCTGTTTATT. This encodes CASSGPPGQGVTGELFI.

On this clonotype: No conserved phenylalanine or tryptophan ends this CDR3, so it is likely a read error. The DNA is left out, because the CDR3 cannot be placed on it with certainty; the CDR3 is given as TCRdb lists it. The CDR3 region is CVNSLERGGNEQLL. The V gene is TRBV7-8, the J gene TRBJ2-1; the DNA was not used to check the table's D call, TRBD1. The CDR3 extends over 14 residues, inclusive of both ends. The germline V gene encodes CDR1 SGHVS and CDR2 FQNEAQ.

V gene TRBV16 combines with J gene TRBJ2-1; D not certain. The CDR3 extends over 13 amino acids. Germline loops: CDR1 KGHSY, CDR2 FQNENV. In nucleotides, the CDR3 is TGTGGCAACACAACTGATCTTTACAATGAGCAGTTCTTC. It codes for CGNTTDLYNEQFF.

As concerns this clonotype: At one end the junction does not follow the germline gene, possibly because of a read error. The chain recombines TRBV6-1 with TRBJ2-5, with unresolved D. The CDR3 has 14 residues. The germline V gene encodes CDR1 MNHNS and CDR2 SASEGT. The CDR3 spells CASLGFLVQDTQYF. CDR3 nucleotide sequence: TGTGCCAGCCTCGGGTTTCTTGTCCAAGACACCCAGTACTTC.

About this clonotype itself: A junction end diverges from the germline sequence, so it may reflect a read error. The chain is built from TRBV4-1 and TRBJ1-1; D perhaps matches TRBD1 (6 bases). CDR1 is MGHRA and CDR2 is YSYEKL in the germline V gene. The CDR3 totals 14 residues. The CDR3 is CASGHTLGANEAFF. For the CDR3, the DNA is TGCGCCAGCGGCCACACACTGGGGGCTAATGAAGCTTTCTTT.

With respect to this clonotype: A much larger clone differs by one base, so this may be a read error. CDR3 loop: CTSSLVGSGVLFF. The CDR3 DNA follows: TGTACCAGCAGCTTAGTAGGTTCCGGGGTGCTGTTTTTT. The chain has TRBV11-3 and TRBJ2-2; D possibly corresponds to TRBD2 (5 bases). Germline assignment: CDR1 SGHNT and CDR2 YENEEA. The CDR3 totals 13 residues.

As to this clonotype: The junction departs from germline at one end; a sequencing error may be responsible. The CDR3, as DNA: TGTGCCAGGAGTTCAAGCGGGACAGGGTCGACAGATACGCAGTATTTT. This gives the protein CARSSSGTGSTDTQYF. V is TRBV12-3 or TRBV12-4 and J is TRBJ2-3, with 9 bases matching TRBD1. The CDR3 spans 16 residues.

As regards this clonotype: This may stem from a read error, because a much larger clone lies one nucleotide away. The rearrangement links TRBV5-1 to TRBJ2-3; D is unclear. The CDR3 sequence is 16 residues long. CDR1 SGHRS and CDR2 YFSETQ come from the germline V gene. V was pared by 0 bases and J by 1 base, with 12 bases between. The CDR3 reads CASSLVDRPCTDTQYF. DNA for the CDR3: TGCGCCAGCAGCTTGGTAGACCGACCGTGCACAGATACGCAGTATTTT.

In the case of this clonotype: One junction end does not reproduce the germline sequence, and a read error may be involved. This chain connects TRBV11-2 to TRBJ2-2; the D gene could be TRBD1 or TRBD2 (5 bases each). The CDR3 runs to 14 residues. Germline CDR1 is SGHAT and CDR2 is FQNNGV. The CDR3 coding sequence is TGTGCCAGAAGCTTAGAGTGGGGGAACACCGGGGAGCTGTTT. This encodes CARSLEWGNTGELF.